This passage covers 32 T cell receptor beta chains from one sample sequenced in a study of T cell changes during pregnancy in multiple sclerosis. Produced via immunoSEQ multiplex PCR; TCRdb's table is partial and in-frame only. The sample yields some 40,000 clones, roughly 94% seen once. The source was peripheral blood, collected in the third trimester of pregnancy. These TCRs come from a female donor with multiple sclerosis, enrolled in a pregnancy study.

The V and J genes are TRBV28 and TRBJ2-1; perhaps TRBD2 as D (5 bases). Germline CDR1 is MDHEN and CDR2 is SYDVKM. This CDR3 has 11 residues. Trimming left V 8 bases short and J 7 bases short, with 9 bases between. CDR3 residues: CASGTRNEQFF. The CDR3 DNA follows: TGTGCCAGCGGAACTAGAAATGAGCAGTTCTTC.

The chain uses TRBV10-3 and TRBJ1-2; no clear D gene. V dropped 6 bases and J dropped 8 bases, with 19 bases sitting between them. Per germline, CDR1 ENHRY and CDR2 SYGVKD. The length of the CDR3 is 14 residues. CDR3 DNA: TGTGCCATCAGACCTCCCTCGGGAGTAACGGGCTACACCTTC. Protein product: CAIRPPSGVTGYTF.

The chain recombines TRBV7-2 with TRBJ1-3; 9 nucleotides match TRBD1. CDR3 size: 15 residues. V lost 5 bases to trimming and J lost 8 bases; unmatched junction nucleotides: 10. CDR1 and CDR2 from the germline V gene are SGHTA and FQGNSA. CDR3 in DNA: TGTGCCAGCAGCCGCACGGACAGGGGTCGGGACACCATATATTTT. It encodes CASSRTDRGRDTIYF.

The chain uses TRBV19 and TRBJ2-5; 8 positions match TRBD2. Germline V gene sequence: CDR1 LNHDA, CDR2 SQIVND (reference sequence). The CDR3 extends over 15 amino acids. J lost 4 bases, V lost 5 bases, and 9 bases had no gene match. CDR3: CASSSRTSRAETQYF. The CDR3 nucleotides are TGTGCCAGTAGTTCCCGGACTAGCCGAGCAGAGACCCAGTACTTC.

The chain is built from TRBV27 and TRBJ1-1; TRBD1 is a possible D gene (5 bases). In germline, CDR1 is MNHEY, CDR2 SMNVEV (reference sequence). Between the trimmed V and J ends, which lost 5 bases and 5 bases, there was a span of 15 bases. The CDR3 sequence is 14 residues long. CDR3 DNA: TGTGCCAGCAGTGGAACAGGATCTGGAACTGAAGCTTTCTTT. Translation gives CASSGTGSGTEAFF.

This rearrangement joins TRBV5-4 to TRBJ2-1; 11 bases fit TRBD2. The V gene's germline CDR1 is SGHNT and CDR2 YYREEE (reference sequence). V lost 4 bases to trimming and J lost 0 bases; unmatched junction nucleotides: 3. The CDR3 loop spans 16 amino acids. The CDR3 loop reads CASSPGTSGSYNEQFF. The CDR3 nucleotides are TGTGCCAGCAGCCCCGGGACTAGCGGCTCCTACAATGAGCAGTTCTTC.

The rearrangement uses TRBV4-1 and TRBJ2-2; 12 bases map to TRBD1. The junction had 4 bases not matched to a gene; V was cut back by 1 base and J by 1 base. Germline V gene data show CDR1 as MGHRA and CDR2 as YSYEKL. The CDR3 is made up of 18 amino acids. The CDR3 reads CASSQGDRGPVNTGELFF. In nucleotides, the CDR3 is TGCGCCAGCAGCCAAGGGGACAGGGGGCCTGTGAACACCGGGGAGCTGTTTTTT.

V and J are TRBV18 and TRBJ1-2, with 7 nucleotides matching TRBD1. With V trimmed by 5 bases and J by 7 bases, 1 base remained unmatched. This CDR3 contains 11 residues. The V gene's germline CDR1 is KGHSH and CDR2 LQKENI. CDR3 nucleotides: TGTGCCAGCTCATCAGGGGGTGGCTACACCTTC. Translating gives CASSSGGGYTF. Complete variable domain (other parts from reference TRBV18 and TRBJ1-2): NAGVMQNPRHLVRRRGQEARLRCSPMKGHSHVYWYRQLPEEGLKFMVYLQKENIIDESGMPKERFSAEFPKEGPSILRIQQVVRGDSAAYFCASSSGGGYTFGSGTRLTVV.

This chain links TRBV4-3 with TRBJ1-1; 8 bases line up with TRBD1. Germline lookup yields CDR1 LGHNA and CDR2 YSLEER. The V segment lost 2 bases and the J segment 3 bases; nucleotides outside the gene matches: 8. The CDR3 is made up of 16 amino acids. The CDR3 region is CASSQRTGRGDTEAFF. The CDR3 DNA follows: TGCGCCAGCAGCCAACGGACAGGGAGGGGGGACACTGAAGCTTTCTTT.

This chain uses TRBV18 with TRBJ2-7, with 10 bases aligning to TRBD2. The CDR3 length is 13 residues. Germline values: CDR1 KGHSH, CDR2 LQKENI. V lost 5 bases, J lost 2 bases, and 0 bases stayed unmatched. The chain's CDR3 is CASSGLAAYEQYF. Here the CDR3 DNA reads TGTGCCAGCTCAGGACTAGCGGCCTACGAGCAGTACTTC.

The rearrangement joins TRBV10-2 to TRBJ2-3; D may be TRBD1 (5 bases). Germline V gene lookup returns CDR1 WSHSY and CDR2 SAAADI. The V end was cut by 2 bases, the J end by 2 bases, with 17 bases between. The CDR3 contains 17 residues. The chain's CDR3 is CASSEGAGGAATDTQYF. CDR3 nucleotide sequence: TGCGCCAGCAGTGAGGGGGCCGGTGGCGCCGCCACAGATACGCAGTATTTT.

The gene calls are TRBV7-3 and TRBJ2-2; D call uncertain. Between the trimmed V and J ends, which lost 1 base and 1 base, there was a span of 4 bases. The CDR3 is 14 amino acids. Germline loops: CDR1 SGHTA, CDR2 FQGTGA. The CDR3 here is CASSLMRNTGELFF. In nucleotides, the CDR3 is TGTGCCAGCAGCTTAATGAGGAACACCGGGGAGCTGTTTTTT.

The chain recombines TRBV30 with TRBJ1-5; 9 bases agree with TRBD1. CDR3 length: 14 residues. The V segment lost 3 bases and the J segment 3 bases; nucleotides outside the gene matches: 3. In germline, CDR1 is GTSNPN, CDR2 SVGIG (reference sequence). The CDR3 here is CAWRGQGLNQPQHF. Written as DNA, the CDR3 is TGTGCCTGGAGGGGACAGGGTCTCAATCAGCCCCAGCATTTT.

The gene calls are TRBV28 and TRBJ1-1, with a weak D call TRBD1 (5 bases). In germline, CDR1 is MDHEN, CDR2 SYDVKM. This CDR3 contains 13 residues. V was trimmed by 5 bases and J by 1 base, leaving 8 bases between them. CDR3 bases: TGTGCCAGCAGTGTAACAGGGAACACTGAAGCTTTCTTT. This codes for CASSVTGNTEAFF.

This chain connects TRBV10-1 to TRBJ2-7; TRBD2 matches at 7 bases. Trimming cost V 3 bases and J 6 bases; bases outside gene matches: 8. Germline-derived CDR1 and CDR2 are WNHNN and SYGVQD (reference sequence). The CDR3 is made up of 14 amino acids. In DNA form, the CDR3 reads TGCGCCAGCAGTGACTGGGAGCGGGATTGCGAGCAGTACTTC. Its protein product is CASSDWERDCEQYF.

The chain carries TRBV6-6 and TRBJ2-5, with no clear D. This CDR3 comprises 15 residues. V was pared by 6 bases and J by 3 bases, with 17 bases between. CDR1 and CDR2 (germline): MNHNY, SVGAGI (reference sequence). The CDR3 DNA sequence: TGTGCCAGCAGCCCGATTCTAGTGTCGAAAGAGACCCAGTACTTC. Amino acids: CASSPILVSKETQYF.

The chain joins TRBV18 to TRBJ1-1, with D possibly being TRBD1 (5 bases). Deletions cut 5 bases from V and 5 bases from J, with 21 bases between. The CDR3 has 16 amino acids. Germline V gene sequence: CDR1 KGHSH, CDR2 LQKENI. CDR3: CASSTIEMGLRTEAFF. The CDR3 region has the DNA TGTGCCAGCTCAACAATAGAAATGGGGCTTCGGACTGAAGCTTTCTTT. The entire variable domain, with the rest obtained from reference TRBV18 and TRBJ1-1, is as follows: NAGVMQNPRHLVRRRGQEARLRCSPMKGHSHVYWYRQLPEEGLKFMVYLQKENIIDESGMPKERFSAEFPKEGPSILRIQQVVRGDSAAYFCASSTIEMGLRTEAFFGQGTRLTVV.

This chain links TRBV6-5 with TRBJ1-5; D gene unclear. The V and J ends lost 9 bases and 4 bases respectively, with 16 bases between them. Per the germline V gene, CDR1 is MNHEY and CDR2 is SVGAGI. The CDR3 runs 14 residues. For the CDR3, the DNA is TGTGCCAGTAGAAAGAGGGCAGAAAATCAGCCCCAGCATTTT. Translating it yields CASRKRAENQPQHF.

The chain uses TRBV23-1 and TRBJ1-4, with 8 positions matching TRBD1. TRBV23-1 is recorded as an ORF, its role being uncertain. V lost 1 base, J lost 4 bases, and 2 bases stayed unmatched. This CDR3 has 15 amino acids. The CDR3 loop reads CASSQLDRDNEKLFF. The CDR3 DNA sequence: TGCGCCAGCAGTCAATTGGACAGGGATAATGAAAAACTGTTTTTT.

The rearrangement uses TRBV28 and TRBJ2-1; tentatively, D is TRBD1 (6 bases). The CDR3 contains 15 residues. Trimming stripped 3 bases from V and 4 bases from J, with 13 bases between. The germline gives CDR1 MDHEN, CDR2 SYDVKM. Here the CDR3 reads CASSFEGERYNEQFF. The CDR3 DNA sequence: TGTGCCAGCAGTTTCGAGGGGGAGAGGTACAATGAGCAGTTCTTC.

This sequence joins TRBV5-1 and TRBJ2-1; maybe TRBD2 (6 bases). Trimming took off 5 bases at V and 4 bases at J, with 7 bases between the two ends. Germline V gene sequence: CDR1 SGHRS, CDR2 YFSETQ. This CDR3 has 12 amino acids. The CDR3, as DNA: TGCGCCAGCAGGGGAGGTTACAATGAGCAGTTCTTC. This codes for CASRGGYNEQFF. Supplemented by reference TRBV5-1 and TRBJ2-1, the full variable domain reads KAGVTQTPRYLIKTRGQQVTLSCSPISGHRSVSWYQQTPGQGLQFLFEYFSETQRNKGNFPGRFSGRQFSNSRSEMNVSTLELGDSALYLCASRGGYNEQFFGPGTRLTVL.

The V gene is TRBV4-1, the J gene TRBJ2-7; 10 nucleotides agree with TRBD1. Per the germline V gene, CDR1 is MGHRA and CDR2 is YSYEKL. The V segment lost 0 bases and the J segment 2 bases; nucleotides outside the gene matches: 7. The CDR3 totals 17 residues. The CDR3 here is CASSQDGGQGLTYEQYF. DNA of the CDR3: TGCGCCAGCAGCCAAGACGGGGGACAGGGGTTAACCTACGAGCAGTACTTC.

This chain uses TRBV19 with TRBJ2-7, with 7 bases matching TRBD1. V trimming: 6 bases; J trimming: 2 bases; junction bases outside the gene matches: 7. This CDR3 is 14 amino acids long. From germline, CDR1 is LNHDA and CDR2 SQIVND (reference sequence). The CDR3 DNA follows: TGTGCCAGTAGCCGGACAGGATTAACCTACGAGCAGTACTTC. Its translation: CASSRTGLTYEQYF. The entire variable domain, with the rest obtained from reference TRBV19 and TRBJ2-7, is as follows: DGGITQSPKYLFRKEGQNVTLSCEQNLNHDAMYWYRQDPGQGLRLIYYSQIVNDFQKGDIAEGYSVSREKKESFPLTVTSAQKNPTAFYLCASSRTGLTYEQYFGPGTRLTVT.

V gene TRBV28 combines with J gene TRBJ1-6; 7 bases fit TRBD1. CDR3 length equals 14 residues. Germline trimming cut 5 bases from V and 13 bases from J; bases unmatched to any gene: 11. Germline CDR1 reads MDHEN; CDR2 reads SYDVKM. In DNA form, the CDR3 reads TGTGCCAGCAGTAGGGGGGACAGAAGTTCGCCCCTCCACTTT. Protein: CASSRGDRSSPLHF.

This clone was found once. The chain is built from TRBV7-8 and TRBJ2-1; 9 bases agree with TRBD1. V lost 7 bases to trimming and J lost 6 bases; unmatched junction nucleotides: 7. CDR3 length equals 14 residues. Looked up from germline, CDR1 is SGHVS and CDR2 is FQNEAQ. For the CDR3, the DNA is TGTGCCAGCAAGGACAGGGGAGTTTTCAATGAGCAGTTCTTC. Its protein product is CASKDRGVFNEQFF. The entire variable domain, with the rest obtained from reference TRBV7-8 and TRBJ2-1, is as follows: GAGVSQSPRYKVAKRGQDVALRCDPISGHVSLFWYQQALGQGPEFLTYFQNEAQLDKSGLPSDRFFAERPEGSVSTLKIQRTQQEDSAVYLCASKDRGVFNEQFFGPGTRLTVL.

The chain couples TRBV27 to TRBJ2-7; maybe TRBD1 (6 bases). In germline, CDR1 is MNHEY, CDR2 SMNVEV (reference sequence). This CDR3 spans 14 amino acids. Trimming removed 4 bases at V and 2 bases at J, with 12 bases between. CDR3 in amino acids: CASSSVDRTYEQYF. The DNA for the CDR3 is TGTGCCAGCAGTTCGGTTGACAGGACCTACGAGCAGTACTTC.

This chain connects TRBV5-5 to TRBJ1-1, with a possible D match to TRBD1 (6 bases). V lost 4 bases to trimming and J lost 0 bases, with 10 bases between them. The length of the CDR3 is 14 residues. Germline V CDR1 and CDR2: SGHKS, YYEKEE (reference sequence). The CDR3 spells CASSEGQLNTEAFF. DNA for the CDR3: TGTGCCAGCAGCGAGGGACAATTGAACACTGAAGCTTTCTTT.

The rearrangement links TRBV2 to TRBJ1-6, with D unresolved. Looked up from germline, CDR1 is SNHLY and CDR2 is FYNNEI. The V end lost 1 base, the J end lost 5 bases, and 12 bases lay between the germline ends. There are 16 residues in the CDR3. This chain's CDR3 is CASSEEASEDNSPLHF. Written as DNA, the CDR3 is TGTGCCAGCAGTGAAGAGGCCTCCGAGGATAATTCACCCCTCCACTTT.

The chain couples TRBV19 to TRBJ2-7, with D possibly being TRBD2 (6 bases). This CDR3 contains 17 residues. Trimming stripped 5 bases from V and 5 bases from J, with 25 bases between. From germline, CDR1 is LNHDA and CDR2 SQIVND (reference sequence). The CDR3 reads CASSAGTAKGDSHEQYF. CDR3 nucleotides: TGTGCCAGTAGTGCGGGGACGGCAAAAGGGGATAGCCACGAGCAGTACTTC.

The chain employs TRBV5-1 and TRBJ2-3; D ambiguous. V shed 0 bases and J shed 5 bases, with 13 bases lying between them. Germline-derived CDR1 and CDR2 are SGHRS and YFSETQ. This CDR3 is 15 amino acids long. The CDR3 sequence is CASSLGGEARDTQYF. CDR3 bases: TGCGCCAGCAGCTTGGGTGGAGAAGCGAGAGATACGCAGTATTTT.

The chain employs TRBV27 and TRBJ2-7; TRBD2 aligns across 10 bases. J gave up 6 bases and V 3 bases, and 5 bases lay outside the gene matches. The CDR3 sequence is 14 residues long. Germline CDR1 and CDR2: MNHEY and SMNVEV (reference sequence). The CDR3 nucleotides are TGTGCCAGCAGTTTGTCGGGACTAGCGTTCGAGCAGTACTTC. This encodes CASSLSGLAFEQYF.

J is TRBJ2-1 and V is TRBV7-2; 8 nucleotides line up with TRBD2. J lost 0 bases, V lost 5 bases, and 6 bases had no gene match. Looked up from germline, CDR1 is SGHTA and CDR2 is FQGNSA. The CDR3 is 16 amino acids. The CDR3 DNA reads TGTGCCAGCAGCCCCAGAACTAGCGGCTCCTACAATGAGCAGTTCTTC. This translates into CASSPRTSGSYNEQFF.